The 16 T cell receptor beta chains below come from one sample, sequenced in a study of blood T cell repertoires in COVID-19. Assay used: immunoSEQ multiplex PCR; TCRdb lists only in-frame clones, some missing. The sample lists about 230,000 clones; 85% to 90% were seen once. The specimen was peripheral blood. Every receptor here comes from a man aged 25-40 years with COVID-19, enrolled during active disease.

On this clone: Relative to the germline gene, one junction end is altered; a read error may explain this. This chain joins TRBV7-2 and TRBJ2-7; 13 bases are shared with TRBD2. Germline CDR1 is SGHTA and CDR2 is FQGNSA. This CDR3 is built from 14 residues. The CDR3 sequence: CASSLGLAGGNNHF. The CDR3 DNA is TGTGCCAGCAGCTTAGGACTAGCGGGGGGAAATAACCACTTC.

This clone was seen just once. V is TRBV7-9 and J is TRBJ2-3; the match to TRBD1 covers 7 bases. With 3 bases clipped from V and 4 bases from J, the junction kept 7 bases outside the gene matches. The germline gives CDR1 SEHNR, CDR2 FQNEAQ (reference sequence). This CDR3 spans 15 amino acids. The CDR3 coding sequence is TGTGCCAGCAGCTTCTACAGGGGTGAGGCAGATACGCAGTATTTT. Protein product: CASSFYRGEADTQYF.

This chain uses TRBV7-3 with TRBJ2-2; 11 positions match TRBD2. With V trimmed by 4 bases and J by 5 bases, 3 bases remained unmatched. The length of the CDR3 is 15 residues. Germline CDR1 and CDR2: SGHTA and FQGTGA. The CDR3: CASSSTSGITGELFF. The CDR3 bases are TGTGCCAGCAGCTCGACTAGCGGGATAACCGGGGAGCTGTTTTTT.

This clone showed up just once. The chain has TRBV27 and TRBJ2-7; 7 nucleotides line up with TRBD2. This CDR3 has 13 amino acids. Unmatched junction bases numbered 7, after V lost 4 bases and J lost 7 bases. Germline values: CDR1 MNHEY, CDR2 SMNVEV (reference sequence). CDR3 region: CASSSQPGGEQYF. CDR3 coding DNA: TGTGCCAGCAGTTCCCAACCGGGAGGTGAGCAGTACTTC.

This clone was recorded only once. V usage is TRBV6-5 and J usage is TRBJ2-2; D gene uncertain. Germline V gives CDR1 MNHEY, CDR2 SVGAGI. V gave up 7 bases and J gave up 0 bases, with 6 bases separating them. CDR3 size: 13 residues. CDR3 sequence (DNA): TGTGCCAGCATCCAAACGAACACCGGGGAGCTGTTTTTT. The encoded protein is CASIQTNTGELFF.

CDR3 sequence reads: CSVDHGGTGELFF. The CDR3 DNA reads TGCAGCGTTGATCACGGCGGGACCGGGGAGCTGTTTTTT. The J gene is TRBJ2-2, the V gene TRBV29-1, with D perhaps matching TRBD2 (5 bases). Trimming removed 3 bases at V and 5 bases at J, with 10 bases between. Germline lookup yields CDR1 SQVTM and CDR2 ANQGSEA. The CDR3 is 13 amino acids.

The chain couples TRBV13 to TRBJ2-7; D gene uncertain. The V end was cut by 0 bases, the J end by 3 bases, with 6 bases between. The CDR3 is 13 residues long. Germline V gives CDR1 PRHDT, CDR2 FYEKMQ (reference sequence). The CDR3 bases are TGTGCCAGCAGCTTAGGGAGAAACTACGAGCAGTACTTC. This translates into CASSLGRNYEQYF.

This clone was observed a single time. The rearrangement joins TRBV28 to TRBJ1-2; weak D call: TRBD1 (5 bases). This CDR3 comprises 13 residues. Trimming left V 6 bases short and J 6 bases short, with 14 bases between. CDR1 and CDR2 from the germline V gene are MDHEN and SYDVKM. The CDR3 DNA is TGTGCCAGCAGCCGTGCGGACACCGATGGCTACACCTTC. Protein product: CASSRADTDGYTF.

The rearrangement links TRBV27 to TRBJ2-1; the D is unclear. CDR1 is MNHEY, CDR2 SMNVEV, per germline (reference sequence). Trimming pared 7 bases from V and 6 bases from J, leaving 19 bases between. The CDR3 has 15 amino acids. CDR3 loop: CASIRSGLSSNEQFF. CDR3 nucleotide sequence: TGTGCCAGCATCCGGAGTGGATTAAGTAGCAATGAGCAGTTCTTC.

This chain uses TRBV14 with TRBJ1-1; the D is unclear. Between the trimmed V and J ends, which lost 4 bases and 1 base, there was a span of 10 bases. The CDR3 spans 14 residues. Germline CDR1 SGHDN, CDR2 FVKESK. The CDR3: CASSLRRGNTEAFF. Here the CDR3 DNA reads TGTGCCAGCAGCCTACGACGAGGGAACACTGAAGCTTTCTTT.

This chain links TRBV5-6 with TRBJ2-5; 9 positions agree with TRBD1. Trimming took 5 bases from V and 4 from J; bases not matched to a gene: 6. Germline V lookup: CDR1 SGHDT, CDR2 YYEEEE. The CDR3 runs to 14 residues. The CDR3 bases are TGTGCCAGCAGATGGGACAGGGCGGGAGAGACCCAGTACTTC. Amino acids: CASRWDRAGETQYF.

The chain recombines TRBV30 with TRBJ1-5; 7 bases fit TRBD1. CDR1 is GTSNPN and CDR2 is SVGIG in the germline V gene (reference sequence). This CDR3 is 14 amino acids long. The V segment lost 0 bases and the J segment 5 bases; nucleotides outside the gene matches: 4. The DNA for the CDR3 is TGTGCCTGGAGTGTACGACAGGGATATCAGCCCCAGCATTTT. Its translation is CAWSVRQGYQPQHF.

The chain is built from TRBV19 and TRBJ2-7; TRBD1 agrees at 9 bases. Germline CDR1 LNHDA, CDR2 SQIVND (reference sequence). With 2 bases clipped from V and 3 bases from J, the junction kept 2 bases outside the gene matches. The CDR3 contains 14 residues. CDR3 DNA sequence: TGTGCCAGTAGTATACAGGGACAGGGCTACGAGCAGTACTTC. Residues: CASSIQGQGYEQYF.

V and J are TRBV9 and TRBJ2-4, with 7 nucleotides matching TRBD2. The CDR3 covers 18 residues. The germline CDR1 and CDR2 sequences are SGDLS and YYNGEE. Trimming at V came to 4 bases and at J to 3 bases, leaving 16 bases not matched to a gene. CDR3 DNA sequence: TGTGCCAGCAGCCCTAGCGGTGGAACCGCGGGCCTCAAAAACATTCAGTACTTC. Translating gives CASSPSGGTAGLKNIQYF.

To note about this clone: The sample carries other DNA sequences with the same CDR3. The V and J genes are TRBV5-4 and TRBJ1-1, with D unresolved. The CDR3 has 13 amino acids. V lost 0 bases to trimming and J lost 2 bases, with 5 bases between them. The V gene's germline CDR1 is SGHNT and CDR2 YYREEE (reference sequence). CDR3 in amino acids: CASSLGGNTEAFF. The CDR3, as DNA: TGTGCCAGCAGCTTGGGCGGTAACACTGAAGCTTTCTTT.

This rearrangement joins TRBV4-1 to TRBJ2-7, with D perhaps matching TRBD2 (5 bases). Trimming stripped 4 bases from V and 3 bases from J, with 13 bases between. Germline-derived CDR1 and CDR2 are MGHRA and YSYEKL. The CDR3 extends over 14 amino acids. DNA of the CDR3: TGCGCCAGCAGCCCTTCCCCCGGGGTCTACGAGCAGTACTTC. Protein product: CASSPSPGVYEQYF.